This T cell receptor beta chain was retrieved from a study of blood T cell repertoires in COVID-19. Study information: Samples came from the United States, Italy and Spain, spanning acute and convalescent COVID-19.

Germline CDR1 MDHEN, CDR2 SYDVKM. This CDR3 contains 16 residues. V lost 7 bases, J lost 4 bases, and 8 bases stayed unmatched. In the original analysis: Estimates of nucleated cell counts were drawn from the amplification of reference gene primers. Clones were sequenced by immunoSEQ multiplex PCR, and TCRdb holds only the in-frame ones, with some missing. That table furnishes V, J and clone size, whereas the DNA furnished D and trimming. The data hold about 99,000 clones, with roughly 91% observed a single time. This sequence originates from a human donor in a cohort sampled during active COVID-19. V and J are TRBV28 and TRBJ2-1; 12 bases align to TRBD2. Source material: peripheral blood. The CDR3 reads CASIRLAGGKYNEQFF. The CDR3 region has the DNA TGTGCCAGCATCCGCCTAGCGGGAGGGAAATACAATGAGCAGTTCTTC. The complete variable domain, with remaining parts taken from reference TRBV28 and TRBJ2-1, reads DVKVTQSSRYLVKRTGEKVFLECVQDMDHENMFWYRQDPGLGLRLIYFSYDVKMKEKGDIPEGYSVSREKKERFSLILESASTNQTSMYLCASIRLAGGKYNEQFFGPGTRLTVL.